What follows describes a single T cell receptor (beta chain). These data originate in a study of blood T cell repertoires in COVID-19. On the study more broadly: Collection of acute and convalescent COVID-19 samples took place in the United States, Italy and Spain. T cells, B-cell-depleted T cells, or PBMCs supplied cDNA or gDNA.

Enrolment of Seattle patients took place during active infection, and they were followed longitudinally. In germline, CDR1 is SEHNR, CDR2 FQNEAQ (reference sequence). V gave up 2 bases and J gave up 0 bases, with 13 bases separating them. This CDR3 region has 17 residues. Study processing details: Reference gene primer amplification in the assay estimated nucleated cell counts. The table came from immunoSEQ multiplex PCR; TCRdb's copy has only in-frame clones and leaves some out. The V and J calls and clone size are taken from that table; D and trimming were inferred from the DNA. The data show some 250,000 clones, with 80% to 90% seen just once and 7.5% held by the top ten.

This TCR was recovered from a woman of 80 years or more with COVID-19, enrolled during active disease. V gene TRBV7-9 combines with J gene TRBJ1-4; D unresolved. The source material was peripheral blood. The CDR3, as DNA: TGTGCCAGCAGCTTATCTCGAACGGCGGCAACTAATGAAAAACTGTTTTTT. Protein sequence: CASSLSRTAATNEKLFF.